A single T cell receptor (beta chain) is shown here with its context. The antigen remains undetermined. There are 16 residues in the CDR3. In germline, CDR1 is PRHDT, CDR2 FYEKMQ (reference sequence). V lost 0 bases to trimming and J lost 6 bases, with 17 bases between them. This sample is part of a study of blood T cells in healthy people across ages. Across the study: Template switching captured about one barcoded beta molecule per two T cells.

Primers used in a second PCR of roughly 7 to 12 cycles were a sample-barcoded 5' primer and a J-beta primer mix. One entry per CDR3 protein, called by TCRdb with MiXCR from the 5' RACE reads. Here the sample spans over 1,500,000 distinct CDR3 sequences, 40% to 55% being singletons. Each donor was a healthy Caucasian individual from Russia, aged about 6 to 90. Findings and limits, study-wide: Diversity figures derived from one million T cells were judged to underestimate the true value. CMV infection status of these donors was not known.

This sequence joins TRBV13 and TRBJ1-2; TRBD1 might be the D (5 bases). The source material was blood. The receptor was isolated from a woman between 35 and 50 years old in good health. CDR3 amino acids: CASSLGRGGDNDGYTF. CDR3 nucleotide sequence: TGTGCCAGCAGCTTAGGCCGGGGGGGAGACAATGATGGCTACACCTTC.